The clone carrying this T cell receptor (beta chain) was seen only a few times. Antigen unknown. The sample is drawn from a study of blood T cells in healthy people across ages. General study findings and limits: Getting older went along with TCR beta diversity per million T cells dropping roughly linearly.

This CDR3 is built from 15 residues. Germline values: CDR1 SGHTA, CDR2 FQGNSA. V shed 3 bases and J shed 3 bases, with 9 bases lying between them. PCR was performed a second time for roughly 7 to 12 cycles using a sample-barcoded 5' primer and a J-beta primer mix. Each CDR3 protein is one row after TCRdb ran MiXCR on the 5' RACE reads. Among about 970,000 distinct CDR3 sequences listed, roughly half were seen once. This chain links TRBV7-2 with TRBJ2-6; D is ambiguous. The sequence came from an older woman in good health. The sample consisted of blood. CDR3 region: CASSFLGGGANVLTF. The CDR3 nucleotides are TGTGCCAGCAGCTTCCTGGGCGGTGGGGCCAACGTCCTGACTTTC.